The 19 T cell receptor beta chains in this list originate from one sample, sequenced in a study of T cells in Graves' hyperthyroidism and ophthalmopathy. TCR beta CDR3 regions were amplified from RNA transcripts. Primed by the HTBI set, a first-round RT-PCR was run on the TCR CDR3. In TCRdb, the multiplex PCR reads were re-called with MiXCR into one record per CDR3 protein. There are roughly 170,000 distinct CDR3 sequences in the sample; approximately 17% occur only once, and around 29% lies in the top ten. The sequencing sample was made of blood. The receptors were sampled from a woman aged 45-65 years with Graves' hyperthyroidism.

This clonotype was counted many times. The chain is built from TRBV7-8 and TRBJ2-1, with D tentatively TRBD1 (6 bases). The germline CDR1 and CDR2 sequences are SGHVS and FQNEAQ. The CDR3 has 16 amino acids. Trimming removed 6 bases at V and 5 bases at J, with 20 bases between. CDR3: CASRGSRDNINNEQFF. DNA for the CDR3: TGTGCCAGCAGGGGGAGTCGGGACAATATAAACAATGAGCAGTTCTTC.

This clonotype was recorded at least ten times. The CDR3 spells CSVLSTGYGYTF. In DNA form, the CDR3 reads TGCAGCGTCCTATCGACAGGGTATGGCTACACCTTC. V and J are TRBV29-1 and TRBJ1-2; 7 nucleotides align to TRBD1. The CDR3 has 12 amino acids. The germline V gene has CDR1 SQVTM and CDR2 ANQGSEA. Trimming removed 6 bases from V and 5 bases from J; junction bases left unmatched: 6.

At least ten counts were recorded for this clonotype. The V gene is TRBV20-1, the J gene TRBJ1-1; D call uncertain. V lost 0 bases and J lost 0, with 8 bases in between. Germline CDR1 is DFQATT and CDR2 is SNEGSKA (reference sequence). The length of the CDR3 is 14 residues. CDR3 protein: CSARDEVMNTEAFF. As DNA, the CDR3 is TGCAGTGCTAGAGATGAGGTCATGAACACTGAAGCTTTCTTT.

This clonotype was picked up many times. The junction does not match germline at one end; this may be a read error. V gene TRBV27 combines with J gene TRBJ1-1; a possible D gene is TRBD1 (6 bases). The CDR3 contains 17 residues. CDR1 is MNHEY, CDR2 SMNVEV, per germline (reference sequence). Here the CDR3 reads CASSFRGGGTMNTEASF. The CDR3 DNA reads TGTGCCAGCAGCTTTCGGGGAGGGGGAACGATGAACACTGAAGCTTCCTTT.

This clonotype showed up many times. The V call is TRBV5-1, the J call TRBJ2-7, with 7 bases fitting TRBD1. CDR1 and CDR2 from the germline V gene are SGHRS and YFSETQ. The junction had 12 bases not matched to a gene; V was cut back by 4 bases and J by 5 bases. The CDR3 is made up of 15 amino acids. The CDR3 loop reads CASSKTGTANHEQYF. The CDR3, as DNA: TGCGCCAGCAGCAAAACCGGGACAGCGAACCACGAGCAGTACTTC.

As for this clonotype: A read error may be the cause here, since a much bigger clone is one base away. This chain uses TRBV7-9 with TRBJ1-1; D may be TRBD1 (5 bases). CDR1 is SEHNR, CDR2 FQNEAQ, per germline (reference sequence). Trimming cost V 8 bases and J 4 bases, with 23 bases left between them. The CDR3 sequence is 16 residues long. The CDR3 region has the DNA TGTGCCAGCGACGAGACAGTGGGCTCTTGGAGCACTGAAGCTTTCTTT. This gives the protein CASDETVGSWSTEAFF.

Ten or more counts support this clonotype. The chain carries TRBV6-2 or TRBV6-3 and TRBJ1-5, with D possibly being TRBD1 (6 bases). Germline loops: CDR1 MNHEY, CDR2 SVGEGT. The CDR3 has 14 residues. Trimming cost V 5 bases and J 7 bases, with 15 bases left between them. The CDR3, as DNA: TGTGCCAGCAGTACTATCAGGGGAGGCCAGCCCCAGCATTTT. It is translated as CASSTIRGGQPQHF.

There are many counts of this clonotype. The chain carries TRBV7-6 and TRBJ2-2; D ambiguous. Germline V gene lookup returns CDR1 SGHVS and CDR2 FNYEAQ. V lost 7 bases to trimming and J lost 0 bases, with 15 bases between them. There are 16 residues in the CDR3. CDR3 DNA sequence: TGTGCCAGCACCCCAAGGGTTGTCGCGAACACCGGGGAGCTGTTTTTT. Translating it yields CASTPRVVANTGELFF.

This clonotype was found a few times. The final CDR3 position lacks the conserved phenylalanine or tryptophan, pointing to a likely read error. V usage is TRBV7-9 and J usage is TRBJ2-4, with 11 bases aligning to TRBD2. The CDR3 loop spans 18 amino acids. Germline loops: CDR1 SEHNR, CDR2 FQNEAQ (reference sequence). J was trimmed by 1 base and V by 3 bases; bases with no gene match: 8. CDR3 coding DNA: TGTGCCAGCAGCTTCCGGCCTAGCGGGGGGTTGGCCAAAAACATTCAGTACCTC. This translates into CASSFRPSGGLAKNIQYL.

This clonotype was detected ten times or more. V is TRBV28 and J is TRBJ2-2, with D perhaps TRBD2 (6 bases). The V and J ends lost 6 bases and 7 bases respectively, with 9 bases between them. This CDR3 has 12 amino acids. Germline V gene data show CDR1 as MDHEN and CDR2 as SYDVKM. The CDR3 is CASRLAGGELFF. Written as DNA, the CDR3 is TGTGCCAGCAGACTAGCTGGCGGGGAGCTGTTTTTT.

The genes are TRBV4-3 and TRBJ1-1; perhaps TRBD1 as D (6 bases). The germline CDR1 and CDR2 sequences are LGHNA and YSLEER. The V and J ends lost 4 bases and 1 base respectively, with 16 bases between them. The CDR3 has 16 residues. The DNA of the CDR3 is TGCGCCAGCAGCCCCGCATCCGAGGGACAGAACACTGAAGCTTTCTTT. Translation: CASSPASEGQNTEAFF.

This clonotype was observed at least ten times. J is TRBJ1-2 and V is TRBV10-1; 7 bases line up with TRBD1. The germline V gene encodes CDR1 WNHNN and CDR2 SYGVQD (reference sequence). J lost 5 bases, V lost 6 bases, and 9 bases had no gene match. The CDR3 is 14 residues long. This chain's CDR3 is CASRRDSWCYGYTF. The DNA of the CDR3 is TGCGCCAGCAGAAGGGACAGTTGGTGTTATGGCTACACCTTC.

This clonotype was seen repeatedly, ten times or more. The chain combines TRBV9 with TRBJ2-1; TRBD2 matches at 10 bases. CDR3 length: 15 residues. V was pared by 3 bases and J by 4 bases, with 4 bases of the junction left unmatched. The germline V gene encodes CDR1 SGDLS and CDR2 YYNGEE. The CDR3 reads CASSGRTSGYNEQFF. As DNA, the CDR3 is TGTGCCAGCAGCGGTCGGACTAGCGGATACAATGAGCAGTTCTTC.

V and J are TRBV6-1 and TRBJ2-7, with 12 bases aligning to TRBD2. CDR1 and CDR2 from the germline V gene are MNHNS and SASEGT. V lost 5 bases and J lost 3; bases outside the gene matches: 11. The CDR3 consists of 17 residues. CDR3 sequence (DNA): TGTGCCAGCAGTAAACTCTTCCGGACTAGCGGGAACTACGAGCAGTACTTC. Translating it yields CASSKLFRTSGNYEQYF.

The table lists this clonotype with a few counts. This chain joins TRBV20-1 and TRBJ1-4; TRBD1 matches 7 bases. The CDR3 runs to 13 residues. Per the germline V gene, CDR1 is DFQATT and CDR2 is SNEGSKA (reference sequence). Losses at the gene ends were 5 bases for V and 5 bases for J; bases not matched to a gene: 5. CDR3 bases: TGCAGTGCTCCGGGACAGACGAATGAAAAACTGTTTTTT. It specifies CSAPGQTNEKLFF.

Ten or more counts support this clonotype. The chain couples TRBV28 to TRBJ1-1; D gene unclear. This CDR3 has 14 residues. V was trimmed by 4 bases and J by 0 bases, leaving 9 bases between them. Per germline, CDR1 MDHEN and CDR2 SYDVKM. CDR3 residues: CASSSPGMNTEAFF. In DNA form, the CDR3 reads TGTGCCAGCAGTTCACCGGGGATGAACACTGAAGCTTTCTTT.

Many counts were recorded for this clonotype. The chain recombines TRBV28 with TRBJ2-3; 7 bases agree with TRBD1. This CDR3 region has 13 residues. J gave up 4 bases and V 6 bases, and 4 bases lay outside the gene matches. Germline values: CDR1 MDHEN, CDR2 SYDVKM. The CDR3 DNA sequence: TGTGCCAGCAGATTCAGGGGGTCAGATACGCAGTATTTT. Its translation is CASRFRGSDTQYF.

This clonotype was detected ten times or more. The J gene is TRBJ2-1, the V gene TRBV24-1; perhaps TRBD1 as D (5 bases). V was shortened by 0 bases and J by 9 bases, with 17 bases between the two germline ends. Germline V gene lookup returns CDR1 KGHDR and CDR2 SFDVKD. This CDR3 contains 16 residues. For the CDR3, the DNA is TGTGCCACCAGTGATTTGGGGCAGGGTAAGGCAGGTGAGCAGTTCTTC. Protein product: CATSDLGQGKAGEQFF.

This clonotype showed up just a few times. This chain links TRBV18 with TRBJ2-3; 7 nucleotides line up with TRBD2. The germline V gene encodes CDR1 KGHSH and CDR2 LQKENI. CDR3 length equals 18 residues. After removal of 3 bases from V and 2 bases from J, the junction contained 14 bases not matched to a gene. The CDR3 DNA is TGTGCCAGCTCACCGGGCGCCTCCGGGACTACTAACACAGATACGCAGTATTTT. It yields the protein CASSPGASGTTNTDTQYF. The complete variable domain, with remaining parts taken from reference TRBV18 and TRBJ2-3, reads NAGVMQNPRHLVRRRGQEARLRCSPMKGHSHVYWYRQLPEEGLKFMVYLQKENIIDESGMPKERFSAEFPKEGPSILRIQQVVRGDSAAYFCASSPGASGTTNTDTQYFGPGTRLTVL.